Below are 2 T cell receptor beta chains sequenced from a single sample in a study of OX40 agonist ivuxolimab in advanced cancers. Sequenced by immunoSEQ multiplex PCR; TCRdb stores in-frame clones only, minus some. The sample comprises 48,000 or so clones, about 93% of which are singletons, and roughly 6.2% rests with the top ten. The sample in question was CD4+ or CD8+ T cells sorted from blood, obtained in a trial of the OX40 agonist ivuxolimab. The receptors stem from an adult with an advanced solid tumor such as melanoma, head and neck, liver or kidney cancer.

The rearrangement uses TRBV6-1 and TRBJ2-2; the D is unclear. CDR1 is MNHNS and CDR2 is SASEGT in the germline V gene. The CDR3 loop spans 13 amino acids. The ends were cut back, 1 base at V and 5 bases at J, with 5 bases in the middle. As DNA, the CDR3 is TGTGCCAGCAGTGAAGGAGAGACCGGGGAGCTGTTTTTT. The encoded protein is CASSEGETGELFF.

Here the CDR3 DNA reads TGTGCCAGCAGCTCCCTTACCGGGACAGGGAATTCCTACGAGCAGTACTTC. Amino acid sequence: CASSSLTGTGNSYEQYF. The genes are TRBV7-9 and TRBJ2-7; 9 bases align to TRBD1. The CDR3 has 17 amino acids. Germline-derived CDR1 and CDR2 are SEHNR and FQNEAQ (reference sequence). Unmatched junction bases numbered 11, after V lost 4 bases and J lost 1 base.